This paragraph covers one T cell receptor beta chain sequence. Assay: immunoSEQ multiplex PCR; the TCRdb copy retains only in-frame clones and omits some. The sample has fewer than 250,000 clones; around 86% are singletons. The entry originates in a study of blood T cell repertoires in COVID-19. Looking at the study overall: Cohort 3 donors were reported recovered after two negative PCRs, clearance, or symptom resolution. Samples taken during acute and convalescent COVID-19 were collected in the United States, Italy and Spain.

Germline CDR1 reads MNHEY; CDR2 reads SMNVEV (reference sequence). The CDR3 contains 14 residues. V shed 2 bases and J shed 4 bases, with 11 bases lying between them. The clonotype was recovered from a man aged 30 to 45 in a cohort exposed to, infected with or recovered from COVID-19 (not recorded which). Sample: PBMCs or T cells enriched from blood (not recorded which). V and J are TRBV27 and TRBJ1-2, with D perhaps matching TRBD1 (6 bases). The CDR3 nucleotides read TGTGCCAGCAGTTTACGGGGGGCCGGCTATGGCTACACCTTC. This translates into CASSLRGAGYGYTF.